Following are 19 T cell receptor beta chains from one sample sequenced in a study of shared clonotypes between healthy human individuals. Assay used: immunoSEQ multiplex PCR; TCRdb lists only in-frame clones, some missing. The repertoire has fewer than 1.6 million clones, 98% of them found once; the top ten carry over 0.3%. Source material: naive CD4+ T cells sorted from blood. Regarding subset: CD45RA+ positively selected. These receptors all stem from a young man in good health.

The sample holds one count of this clone. This rearrangement joins TRBV5-1 to TRBJ1-2; D is perhaps TRBD1 (5 bases). Trimming shortened V by 4 bases and J by 4 bases, and 14 bases separated the two germline ends. The CDR3 consists of 14 residues. From germline, CDR1 is SGHRS and CDR2 YFSETQ. In DNA, the CDR3 is TGCGCCAGCAGCGATCAGGGTGGGGTCTATGGCTACACCTTC. It yields the protein CASSDQGGVYGYTF.

The chain combines TRBV7-9 with TRBJ2-1; D unclear. V lost 1 base and J lost 4, with 5 bases in between. Germline V gene lookup returns CDR1 SEHNR and CDR2 FQNEAQ (reference sequence). The CDR3 consists of 13 residues. The CDR3 here is CASSLVQYNEQFF. DNA of the CDR3: TGTGCCAGCAGCTTAGTACAGTACAATGAGCAGTTCTTC.

V usage is TRBV2 and J usage is TRBJ1-5, with a tentative D call TRBD1 (6 bases). Germline V gene data show CDR1 as SNHLY and CDR2 as FYNNEI. V gave up 5 bases and J gave up 10 bases, with 18 bases separating them. The CDR3 covers 14 residues. The CDR3 reads CASSRDMKISPQHF. The CDR3 coding sequence is TGTGCCAGCAGTCGGGACATGAAGATCAGCCCCCAGCATTTT.

V gene TRBV5-6 combines with J gene TRBJ2-5; the D is unclear. CDR3 length equals 17 residues. The V gene's germline CDR1 is SGHDT and CDR2 YYEEEE. V was pared by 1 base and J by 2 bases, with 18 bases between. CDR3 nucleotides: TGTGCCAGCAGCTTGATGGGCGGAGTAACGATTCAAGAGACCCAGTACTTC. Protein sequence: CASSLMGGVTIQETQYF.

The chain links TRBV29-1 to TRBJ2-2, with TRBD2 as a possible D gene (6 bases). Germline loops: CDR1 SQVTM, CDR2 ANQGSEA. This CDR3 comprises 14 residues. The V end lost 4 bases, the J end lost 0 bases, and 9 bases lay between the germline ends. The CDR3 sequence: CSVAGGTNTGELFF. CDR3 DNA: TGCAGCGTTGCCGGCGGGACGAACACCGGGGAGCTGTTTTTT.

The chain combines TRBV5-4 with TRBJ2-1; the match to TRBD1 covers 8 bases. The CDR3 covers 15 residues. The ends lost 4 bases at V and 5 bases at J; junction bases unmatched: 8. Germline CDR1 and CDR2: SGHNT and YYREEE (reference sequence). As DNA, the CDR3 is TGTGCCAGCAGCGGGCCGGACAGGGCGGACAATGAGCAGTTCTTC. It specifies CASSGPDRADNEQFF.

Of note for this clone: Other DNA sequences in this specimen translate into the identical CDR3. In DNA form, the CDR3 reads TGTGCCAGCAGCTCCCAGGGGTACGAGCAGTACTTC. Protein sequence: CASSSQGYEQYF. This rearrangement joins TRBV11-2 to TRBJ2-7, with a weak D call TRBD1 (6 bases). V was pared by 4 bases and J by 4 bases, with 8 bases between. The CDR3 runs 12 residues. The germline V gene encodes CDR1 SGHAT and CDR2 FQNNGV.

The rearrangement joins TRBV15 to TRBJ2-6, with D unclear. CDR3 length equals 14 residues. CDR1 is LNHNV, CDR2 YYDKDF, per germline (reference sequence). Trimming left V 4 bases short and J 1 base short, with 5 bases between. The CDR3: CATSTRSGANVLTF. Here the CDR3 DNA reads TGTGCCACCAGCACACGTTCTGGGGCCAACGTCCTGACTTTC.

The chain employs TRBV7-8 and TRBJ2-1, with 8 bases fitting TRBD2. In germline, CDR1 is SGHVS, CDR2 FQNEAQ. The CDR3 is 14 residues long. The junction had 5 bases not matched to a gene; V was cut back by 5 bases and J by 5 bases. Written as DNA, the CDR3 is TGTGCCAGCAGCCAGCTAGCGGGCCACAATGAGCAGTTCTTC. Protein product: CASSQLAGHNEQFF.

V is TRBV10-3 and J is TRBJ1-4; D ambiguous. The V and J ends lost 4 bases and 7 bases respectively, with 4 bases between them. CDR1 ENHRY and CDR2 SYGVKD come from the germline V gene. There are 11 residues in the CDR3. CDR3 nucleotides: TGTGCCATCAGTGGGGGTGAAAAACTGTTTTTT. This sequence encodes CAISGGEKLFF.

A single count supports this clone. The V gene is TRBV19, the J gene TRBJ1-5; D gene unclear. CDR1 is LNHDA and CDR2 is SQIVND in the germline V gene (reference sequence). The CDR3 is 15 residues long. The ends were cut back, 1 base at V and 9 bases at J, with 16 bases in the middle. CDR3 sequence: CASSIAAIALGPQHF. CDR3 DNA sequence: TGTGCCAGTAGTATAGCCGCGATTGCCTTGGGGCCCCAGCATTTT.

The genes are TRBV25-1 and TRBJ2-7; D gene ambiguous. Per the germline V gene, CDR1 is MGHDK and CDR2 is SYGVNS. The CDR3 is 14 residues long. Between the trimmed V and J ends, which lost 1 base and 7 bases, there was a span of 14 bases. For the CDR3, the DNA is TGTGCCAGCAGTGAATTTGCGAAGGCGAGGGAGCAGTACTTC. Its translation is CASSEFAKAREQYF.

The CDR3 reads CASSYGGRSNTEAFF. DNA of the CDR3: TGTGCCAGCAGTTACGGGGGGAGATCTAACACTGAAGCTTTCTTT. This rearrangement joins TRBV6-5 to TRBJ1-1, with a possible D match to TRBD1 (5 bases). Germline-derived CDR1 and CDR2 are MNHEY and SVGAGI. V gave up 2 bases and J gave up 2 bases, with 12 bases separating them. This CDR3 is built from 15 residues.

The chain is built from TRBV19 and TRBJ1-1; maybe TRBD1 (6 bases). V lost 7 bases to trimming and J lost 2 bases, with 17 bases between them. Germline CDR1 reads LNHDA; CDR2 reads SQIVND (reference sequence). This CDR3 is 15 amino acids long. The CDR3 DNA reads as TGTGCCAGTATTCACCCGCCCGGGGGCAACACTGAAGCTTTCTTT. This gives the protein CASIHPPGGNTEAFF.

Of note for this clone: The same CDR3 arises from other DNA sequences in this sample as well. The chain links TRBV9 to TRBJ2-1, with D possibly TRBD1 on 6 matching bases. The ends were cut back, 0 bases at V and 7 bases at J, with 8 bases in the middle. From germline, CDR1 is SGDLS and CDR2 YYNGEE. The CDR3 is 13 amino acids. Here the CDR3 DNA reads TGTGCCAGCAGCGTAGGCCAGGGGAATGAGCAGTTCTTC. This sequence encodes CASSVGQGNEQFF.

The rearrangement links TRBV9 to TRBJ2-7; 9 positions match TRBD1. The CDR3 runs 15 residues. CDR1 is SGDLS, CDR2 YYNGEE, per germline. The V and J ends lost 0 bases and 3 bases, in that order; junction bases with no gene match: 4. The CDR3 nucleotides are TGTGCCAGCAGCGTAGAGTCGGGACAGGGCTACGAGCAGTACTTC. Translated, it gives CASSVESGQGYEQYF.

This clone was observed a single time. The chain links TRBV30 to TRBJ2-3; 11 bases agree with TRBD2. V lost 0 bases, J lost 4 bases, and 3 bases stayed unmatched. There are 15 residues in the CDR3. The V gene's germline CDR1 is GTSNPN and CDR2 SVGIG (reference sequence). The CDR3 DNA reads TGTGCCTGGAGTGTACTAGCGGGAGAGGCAGATACGCAGTATTTT. Translated: CAWSVLAGEADTQYF.

CDR3 amino acids: CASSRQSRYGYTF. The CDR3, as DNA: TGTGCCAGCAGCAGACAGAGCCGCTATGGCTACACCTTC. The rearrangement joins TRBV6-5 to TRBJ1-2; TRBD1 might be the D (5 bases). CDR1 MNHEY and CDR2 SVGAGI come from the germline V gene. The CDR3 length is 13 residues. Trimming took off 6 bases at V and 4 bases at J, with 12 bases between the two ends.

V is TRBV27 and J is TRBJ2-6; TRBD1 is a possible D gene (5 bases). In germline, CDR1 is MNHEY, CDR2 SMNVEV (reference sequence). V shed 5 bases and J shed 1 base, with 12 bases lying between them. The CDR3 runs 16 residues. This chain's CDR3 is CASSPRQFSGANVLTF. CDR3 DNA sequence: TGTGCCAGCAGTCCCCGACAGTTTTCTGGGGCCAACGTCCTGACTTTC. Full variable domain (outside the CDR3, taken from reference TRBV27 and TRBJ2-6): EAQVTQNPRYLITVTGKKLTVTCSQNMNHEYMSWYRQDPGLGLRQIYYSMNVEVTDKGDVPEGYKVSRKEKRNFPLILESPSPNQTSLYFCASSPRQFSGANVLTFGAGSRLTVL.